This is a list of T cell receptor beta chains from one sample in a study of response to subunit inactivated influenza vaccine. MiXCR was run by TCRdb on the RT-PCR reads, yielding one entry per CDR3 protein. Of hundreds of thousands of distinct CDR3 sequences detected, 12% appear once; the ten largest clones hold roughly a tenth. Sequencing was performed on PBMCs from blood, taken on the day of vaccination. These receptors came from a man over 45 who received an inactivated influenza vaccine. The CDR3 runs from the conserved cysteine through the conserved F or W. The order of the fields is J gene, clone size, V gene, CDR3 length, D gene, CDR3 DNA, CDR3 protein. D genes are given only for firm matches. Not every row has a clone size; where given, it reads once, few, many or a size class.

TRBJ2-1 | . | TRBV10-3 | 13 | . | TGTGCCATCAGTGGAGGAGGCTACAATGAGCAGTTCTTC | CAISGGGYNEQFF
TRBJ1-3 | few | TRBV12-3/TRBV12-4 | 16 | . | TGTGCCAGCAGTCCGACAAAGCTCACCTCTGGAAACACCATATATTTT | CASSPTKLTSGNTIYF
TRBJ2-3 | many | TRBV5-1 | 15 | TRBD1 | TGCGCCAGCAGCTTGGAGGGGACAGCAACAGATACGCAGTATTTT | CASSLEGTATDTQYF
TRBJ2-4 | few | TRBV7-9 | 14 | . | TGTGCCAGCAGCTTAGCCGGGGGCTGGAACATTCAGTACTTC | CASSLAGGWNIQYF
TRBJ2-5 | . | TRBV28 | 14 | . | TGTGCCAGCAGTTTGTCTAGGGGGTTGGAGACCCAGTACTTC | CASSLSRGLETQYF
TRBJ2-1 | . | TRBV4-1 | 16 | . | TGCGCCAGCAGCCAAGTTAGCGTCCCAGTCTACAATGAGCAGTTCTTC | CASSQVSVPVYNEQFF
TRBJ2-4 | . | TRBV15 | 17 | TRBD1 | TGTGCCACCAGCAGAGACACAGGGGATCTAGCCAAAAACATTCAGTACTTC | CATSRDTGDLAKNIQYF
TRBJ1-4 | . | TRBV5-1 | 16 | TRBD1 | TGCGCCAGCAGCTCCTCGACAGGGTCAACTAATGAAAAACTGTTTTTT | CASSSSTGSTNEKLFF
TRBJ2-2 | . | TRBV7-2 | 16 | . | TGTGCCAGCAGCTTTACCGGGGGCATCGGCACCGGGGAGCTGTTTTTT | CASSFTGGIGTGELFF
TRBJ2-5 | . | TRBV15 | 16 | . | TGTGCCACCAGCAGAGGGGGACTCACCCTTAGGGAGACCCAGTACTTC | CATSRGGLTLRETQYF
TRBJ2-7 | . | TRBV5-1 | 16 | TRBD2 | TGCGCCAGCAGCCCCGGACTAGCCGAGGTCTCCCCCGAGCAGTACTTC | CASSPGLAEVSPEQYF
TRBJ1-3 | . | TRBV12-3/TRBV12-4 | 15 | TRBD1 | TGTGCCAGCAGCCCCGTCGGACAGGGTGGAAACACCATATATTTT | CASSPVGQGGNTIYF